This TCR beta chain was recovered during a study of T-cell memory formation after mild COVID-19. Comment on this clonotype: Its cognate antigen is unknown.

The trim removed 4 bases at V and 8 bases at J, leaving 7 bases unmatched. CDR3 length equals 14 residues. CDR1 LGHDT and CDR2 YNNKEL come from the germline V gene (reference sequence). TCR alpha and TCR beta cDNA libraries carrying sample barcodes and UMIs came from 5'RACE with constant-segment primers. TCRdb reprocessed the 5' RACE reads with MiXCR, giving one entry per CDR3 protein. This sample has almost 550,000 distinct CDR3 sequences, with around 21% found just once. Study conclusions and caveats: Mostly located in CM and EM were contracting CD4+ clones, with contracting CD8+ clones located in EMRA. There was a balanced CD4/CD8 profile in clones contracting day 15 to 85, and later expanders leaned CD4+. Cross-reactive memory apparently joined, as some responding clones appeared in pre-infection memory.

Sequenced material: PBMCs or a T cell subset sorted from them (not recorded which). The sequence was collected from an adult woman who had mild COVID-19 (a few samples of this study predate the infection). Cell type and time point are not known. The J gene is TRBJ1-2, the V gene TRBV3-1; TRBD1 agrees at 10 bases. CDR3 nucleotide sequence: TGTGCCAGCAGCCGCCGGGACAGGGGCACCGGCTACACCTTC. Translation: CASSRRDRGTGYTF.